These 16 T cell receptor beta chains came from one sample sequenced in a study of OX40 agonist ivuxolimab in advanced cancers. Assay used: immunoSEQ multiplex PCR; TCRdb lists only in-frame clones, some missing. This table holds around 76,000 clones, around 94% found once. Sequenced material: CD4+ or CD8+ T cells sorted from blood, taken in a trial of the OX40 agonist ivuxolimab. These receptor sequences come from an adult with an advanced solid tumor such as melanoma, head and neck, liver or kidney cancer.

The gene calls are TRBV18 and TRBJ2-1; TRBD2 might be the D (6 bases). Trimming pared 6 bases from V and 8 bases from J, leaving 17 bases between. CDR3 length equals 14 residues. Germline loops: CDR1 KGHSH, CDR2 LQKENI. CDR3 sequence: CASSKGTSPDEQFF. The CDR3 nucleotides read TGTGCCAGCTCTAAGGGAACTAGCCCCGATGAGCAGTTCTTC.

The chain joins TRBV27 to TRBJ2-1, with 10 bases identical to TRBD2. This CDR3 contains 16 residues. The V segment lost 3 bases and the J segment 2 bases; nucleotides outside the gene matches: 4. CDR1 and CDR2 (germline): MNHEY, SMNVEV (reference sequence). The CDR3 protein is CASSFSLAGAYNEQFF. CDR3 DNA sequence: TGTGCCAGCAGTTTCTCGCTAGCGGGGGCCTACAATGAGCAGTTCTTC.

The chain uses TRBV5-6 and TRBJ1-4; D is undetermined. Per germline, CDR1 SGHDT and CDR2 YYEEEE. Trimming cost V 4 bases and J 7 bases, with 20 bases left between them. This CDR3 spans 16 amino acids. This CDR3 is CASSGVMGEDGEKLFF. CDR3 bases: TGTGCCAGCAGCGGAGTTATGGGCGAGGATGGTGAAAAACTGTTTTTT.

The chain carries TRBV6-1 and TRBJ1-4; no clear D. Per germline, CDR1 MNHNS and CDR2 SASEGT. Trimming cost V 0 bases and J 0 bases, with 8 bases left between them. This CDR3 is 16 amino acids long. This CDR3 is CASSEAAWATNEKLFF. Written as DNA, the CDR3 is TGTGCCAGCAGTGAAGCGGCTTGGGCAACTAATGAAAAACTGTTTTTT.

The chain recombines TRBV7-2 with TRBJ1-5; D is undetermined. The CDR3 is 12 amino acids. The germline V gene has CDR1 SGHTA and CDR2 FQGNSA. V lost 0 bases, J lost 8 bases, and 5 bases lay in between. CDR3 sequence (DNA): TGTGCCAGCAGCTTAGCGCAGGAGCCCCAGCATTTT. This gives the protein CASSLAQEPQHF.

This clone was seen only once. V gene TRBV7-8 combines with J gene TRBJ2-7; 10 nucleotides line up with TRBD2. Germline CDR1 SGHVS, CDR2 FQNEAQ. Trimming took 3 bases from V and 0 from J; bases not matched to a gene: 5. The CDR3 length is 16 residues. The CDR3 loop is CASSFGLAESSYEQYF. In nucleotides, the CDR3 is TGTGCCAGCAGCTTTGGACTAGCGGAAAGCTCCTACGAGCAGTACTTC.

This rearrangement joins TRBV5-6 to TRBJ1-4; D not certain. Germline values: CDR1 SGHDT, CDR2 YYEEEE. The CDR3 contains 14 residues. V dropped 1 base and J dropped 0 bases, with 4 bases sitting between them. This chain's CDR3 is CASSLQATNEKLFF. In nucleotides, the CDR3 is TGTGCCAGCAGCTTGCAGGCAACTAATGAAAAACTGTTTTTT.

Here the CDR3 DNA reads TGTGCCAGCAGTTATAGAGATACGCAGTATTTT. Translation: CASSYRDTQYF. The chain employs TRBV6-5 and TRBJ2-3; D is unclear. The length of the CDR3 is 11 residues. The germline gives CDR1 MNHEY, CDR2 SVGAGI. The ends were cut back, 3 bases at V and 5 bases at J, with 3 bases in the middle.

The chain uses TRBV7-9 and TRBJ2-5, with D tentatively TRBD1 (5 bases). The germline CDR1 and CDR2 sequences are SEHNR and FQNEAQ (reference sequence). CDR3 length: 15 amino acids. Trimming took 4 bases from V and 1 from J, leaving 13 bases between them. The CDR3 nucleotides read TGTGCCAGCAGCTACCGACAGAACCCCCAAGAGACCCAGTACTTC. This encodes CASSYRQNPQETQYF.

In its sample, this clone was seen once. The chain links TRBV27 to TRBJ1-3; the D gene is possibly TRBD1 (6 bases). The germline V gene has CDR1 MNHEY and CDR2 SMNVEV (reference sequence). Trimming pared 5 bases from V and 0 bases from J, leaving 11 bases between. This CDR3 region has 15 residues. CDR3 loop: CASSLDRSSGNTIYF. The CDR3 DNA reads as TGTGCCAGCAGTCTAGACAGGAGCTCTGGAAACACCATATATTTT.

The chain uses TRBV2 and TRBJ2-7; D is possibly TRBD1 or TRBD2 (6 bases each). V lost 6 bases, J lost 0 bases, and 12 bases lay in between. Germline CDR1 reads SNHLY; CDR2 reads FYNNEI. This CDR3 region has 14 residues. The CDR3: CASSPEGDSYEQYF. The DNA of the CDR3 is TGTGCCAGCAGCCCGGAGGGGGACTCCTACGAGCAGTACTTC.

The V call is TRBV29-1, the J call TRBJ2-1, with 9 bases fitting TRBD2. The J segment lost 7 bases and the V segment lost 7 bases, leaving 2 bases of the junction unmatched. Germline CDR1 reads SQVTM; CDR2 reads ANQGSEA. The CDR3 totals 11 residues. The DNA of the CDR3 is TGCAGCGGGGCGGGGGGGAATGAGCAGTTCTTC. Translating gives CSGAGGNEQFF.

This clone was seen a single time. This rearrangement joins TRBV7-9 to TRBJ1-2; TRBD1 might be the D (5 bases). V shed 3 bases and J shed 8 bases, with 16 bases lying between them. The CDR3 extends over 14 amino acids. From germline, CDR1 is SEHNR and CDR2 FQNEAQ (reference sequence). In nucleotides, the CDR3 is TGTGCCAGCAGCTTCTGGGACGATTTAGAGGGCTACACCTTC. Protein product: CASSFWDDLEGYTF.

CDR3 bases: TGTGCCAGCAGTTCCCGCTCGGACAGGGGGCGGGGTGGCTACACCTTC. Its protein product is CASSSRSDRGRGGYTF. This chain uses TRBV6-5 with TRBJ1-2; 11 bases are shared with TRBD1. This CDR3 has 16 amino acids. Germline-derived CDR1 and CDR2 are MNHEY and SVGAGI. J lost 7 bases, V lost 4 bases, and 11 bases had no gene match.

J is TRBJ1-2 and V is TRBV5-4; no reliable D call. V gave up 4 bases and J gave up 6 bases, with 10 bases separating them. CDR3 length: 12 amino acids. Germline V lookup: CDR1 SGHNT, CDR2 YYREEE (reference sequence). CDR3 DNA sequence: TGTGCCAGCAGCCTCGGGAACCATGGCTACACCTTC. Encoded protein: CASSLGNHGYTF. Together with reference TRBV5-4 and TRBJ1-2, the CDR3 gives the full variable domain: ETGVTQSPTHLIKTRGQQVTLRCSSQSGHNTVSWYQQALGQGPQFIFQYYREEENGRGNFPPRFSGLQFPNYSSELNVNALELDDSALYLCASSLGNHGYTFGSGTRLTVV.

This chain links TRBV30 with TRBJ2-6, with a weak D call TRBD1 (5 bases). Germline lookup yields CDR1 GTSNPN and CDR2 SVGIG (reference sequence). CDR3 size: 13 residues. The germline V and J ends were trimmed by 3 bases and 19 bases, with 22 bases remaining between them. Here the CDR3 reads CAWRADTDLGPTF. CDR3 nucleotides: TGTGCCTGGAGGGCGGACACCGATCTGGGGCCAACTTTC.